The T cell receptor beta chain under discussion was sequenced for a study of T-cell reconstitution after alpha-beta-depleted transplantation in children. Broader study findings: There were reportedly several hundred expanded graft clones from which alpha-beta T cells came about two months after transplant. Fresh T-cell production supplied most of the T-cell counts and diversity seen one year after transplant. The origin of high day-60 TCRbeta diversity in some patients lay in surviving recipient T cells and thymic progenitors.

The TCRbeta library was prepared with unique molecular identifiers. MiXCR, applied by TCRdb to the PCR reads, yields one record per CDR3 protein. Of about 90,000 distinct CDR3 sequences listed, roughly 15% were seen once; the top ten hold 15% to 20%. On this clonotype itself: Its cognate antigen is unknown.

From germline, CDR1 is SEHNR and CDR2 FQNEAQ (reference sequence). Deletions cut 5 bases from V and 4 bases from J, with 22 bases between. The CDR3 is made up of 17 amino acids. This clonotype was sampled from a male patient aged 2-9 years who had a stem cell transplant for acute lymphoblastic leukemia, so the T cells may come from the graft donor. V usage is TRBV7-9 and J usage is TRBJ2-3; D may match TRBD1 or TRBD2 (5 bases each). The starting material was PBMCs, mostly from graft donor cells, obtained 180 days after TCRalphabeta/CD19-depleted stem cell transplant. CDR3 sequence (DNA): TGTGCCAGCAGCCCCTGGGACGAACTAGGTGCAGCAGATACGCAGTATTTT. Protein product: CASSPWDELGAADTQYF. The full variable domain, rest sourced from reference TRBV7-9 and TRBJ2-3, is DTGVSQNPRHKITKRGQNVTFRCDPISEHNRLYWYRQTLGQGPEFLTYFQNEAQLEKSRLLSDRFSAERPKGSFSTLEIQRTEQGDSAMYLCASSPWDELGAADTQYFGPGTRLTVL.